The sequence of this T cell receptor (beta chain) was determined in a study of OX40 agonist ivuxolimab in advanced cancers. Repertoires were generated with immunoSEQ multiplex PCR, while TCRdb's copy carries only in-frame clones and drops some. The table shows 70,000 or so clones, with 80% occurring only once. Germline V gives CDR1 SQVTM, CDR2 ANQGSEA. This CDR3 spans 11 amino acids. V shed 5 bases and J shed 4 bases, with 9 bases lying between them. The timepoints at which blood was sampled were baseline, cycle 4 day 1, and cycle 7 day 1. The clonotype originates from an adult with an advanced solid tumor such as melanoma, head and neck, liver or kidney cancer. The starting material was CD4+ or CD8+ T cells sorted from blood, obtained in a trial of the OX40 agonist ivuxolimab. J is TRBJ2-7 and V is TRBV29-1; D is unresolved. CDR3 sequence (DNA): TGCAGCGTTTCGACTGAATACGAGCAGTACTTC. Its protein is CSVSTEYEQYF.